These T cell receptor beta chains were read from a single sample in a study of radiation and T cells in renal cell carcinoma. Here immunoSEQ multiplex PCR was the method, and the copy in TCRdb shows in-frame clones only, minus some. The sample records some 130,000 clones, 70% to 90% being singletons. Specimen: blood, collected from a patient whose treatment included radiotherapy and nephrectomy. The receptors originated from a woman aged 65 to 85 with renal cell carcinoma. Both conserved end residues are part of each CDR3. D genes are given only for firm matches. Not every row has a clone size; where given, it reads once, few, many or a size class.

length,size,J,D,V,CDR3,DNA
15,.,TRBJ2-1,TRBD1,TRBV5-1,CASSLTGTEYNEQFF,TGCGCCAGCAGCCTAACCGGGACAGAATACAATGAGCAGTTCTTC
15,.,TRBJ2-7,.,TRBV19,CASSGKPPTSYEQYF,TGTGCCAGTAGCGGGAAGCCTCCTACCTCCTACGAGCAGTACTTC
13,.,TRBJ2-7,.,TRBV5-6,CASRRDWDYEQYF,TGTGCCAGCAGGAGGGACTGGGATTACGAGCAGTACTTC
16,.,TRBJ2-1,TRBD2,TRBV9,CASSVGRGGRSNEQFF,TGTGCCAGCAGCGTAGGGCGGGGGGGAAGATCCAATGAGCAGTTCTTC
12,once,TRBJ2-7,.,TRBV27,CASGRDNYEQYF,TGTGCCAGCGGTCGGGACAACTACGAGCAGTACTTC
15,few,TRBJ1-3,.,TRBV5-5,CASSLVGDRGNTIYF,TGTGCCAGCAGCTTGGTGGGGGACCGTGGAAACACCATATATTTT
15,.,TRBJ1-4,.,TRBV11-3,CASSLYGGTNEKLFF,TGTGCCAGCAGCTTATATGGCGGAACTAATGAAAAACTGTTTTTT
9,few,TRBJ1-5,.,TRBV21-1,CASFTTQHF,TGTGCCAGCTTCACGACCCAGCATTTT
15,.,TRBJ2-2,.,TRBV4-1,CASSLFGGNTGELFF,TGCGCCAGCAGCCTCTTCGGGGGGAACACCGGGGAGCTGTTTTTT
16,.,TRBJ1-4,TRBD1,TRBV7-9,CASSLETGGIGEKLFF,TGTGCCAGCAGCTTAGAAACAGGGGGCATTGGTGAAAAACTGTTTTTT
15,.,TRBJ1-2,TRBD1,TRBV14,CASSQERTGADGYTF,TGTGCCAGCAGCCAAGAAAGGACAGGGGCGGATGGCTACACCTTC
18,.,TRBJ2-6,TRBD2,TRBV4-1,CASSQTGTSRTGANVLTF,TGCGCCAGCAGCCAAACCGGGACTAGCAGAACTGGGGCCAACGTCCTGACTTTC
15,.,TRBJ2-7,TRBD1,TRBV6-5,CASKSGQGGSYEQYF,TGTGCCAGCAAATCGGGACAGGGGGGCTCCTACGAGCAGTACTTC
15,.,TRBJ1-5,TRBD1,TRBV19,CASAQGARGNQPQHF,TGTGCCAGTGCCCAGGGGGCGCGGGGCAATCAGCCCCAGCATTTT
15,.,TRBJ2-5,.,TRBV7-8,CASSFFGGPRETQYF,TGTGCCAGCAGCTTTTTCGGGGGCCCCAGAGAGACCCAGTACTTC
14,.,TRBJ1-4,.,TRBV5-6,CASSFGEGDEKLFF,TGTGCCAGCAGCTTCGGAGAAGGTGATGAAAAACTGTTTTTT
16,once,TRBJ2-6,.,TRBV5-5,CASSLGQATGANVLTF,TGTGCCAGCAGCTTGGGACAGGCGACTGGGGCCAACGTCCTGACTTTC
15,.,TRBJ1-1,TRBD1,TRBV14,CASSRTDRARTEAFF,TGTGCCAGCAGCCGCACCGACAGGGCGCGCACTGAAGCTTTCTTT
18,.,TRBJ2-6,.,TRBV5-4,CASSARRGRSSGANVLTF,TGTGCCAGCAGCGCCCGCAGGGGCAGAAGCTCTGGGGCCAACGTCCTGACTTTC